A single sample gave rise to the 17 T cell receptor beta chains below, sequenced in a study of cytomegalovirus exposure and HLA in healthy donors. PCR used 60 Vbeta primers and 13 Jbeta primers. Only in-frame clones appear in the TCRdb table, and some are missing; sequencing was by immunoSEQ multiplex PCR. The sample data list some 120,000 clones. The sequenced sample consisted of PBMCs. These receptor sequences come from a man aged 25-45 years in good health and CMV-seronegative.

J is TRBJ2-3 and V is TRBV6-1; no definite D call. With 4 bases removed from V and 7 bases from J, the gap between germline ends came to 9 bases. The CDR3 sequence is 12 residues long. The germline gives CDR1 MNHNS, CDR2 SASEGT. DNA for the CDR3: TGTGCCAGCAGTGGCGACATGTATACGCAGTATTTT. This gives the protein CASSGDMYTQYF.

The CDR3: CASSDRTVSNQPQHF. CDR3 nucleotide sequence: TGTGCCAGCAGTGACCGGACAGTTAGCAATCAGCCCCAGCATTTT. V gene TRBV6-1 combines with J gene TRBJ1-5, with a weak D call TRBD1 (6 bases). V lost 3 bases to trimming and J lost 0 bases, with 9 bases between them. CDR3 length: 15 residues. Germline V gives CDR1 MNHNS, CDR2 SASEGT.

The chain joins TRBV6-1 to TRBJ1-2; no reliable D call. CDR3 length: 15 amino acids. Deletions cut 6 bases from V and 8 bases from J, with 22 bases between. Germline V lookup: CDR1 MNHNS, CDR2 SASEGT. This CDR3 reads CASRVAGSGSGGYTF. The CDR3 nucleotides are TGTGCCAGCAGGGTCGCGGGGTCTGGCTCGGGGGGCTACACCTTC.

The gene calls are TRBV11-2 and TRBJ1-2; 9 bases align to TRBD1. V was pared by 5 bases and J by 8 bases, with 3 bases of the junction left unmatched. Germline V gene sequence: CDR1 SGHAT, CDR2 FQNNGV. The CDR3 covers 12 residues. CDR3 nucleotide sequence: TGTGCCAGCAGCCCCGGACAGGGGGGCTACACCTTC. Translation gives CASSPGQGGYTF.

CDR3 in amino acids: CASSSGPDRVNTIYF. The CDR3 region has the DNA TGTGCCAGCAGCTCGGGTCCCGACAGGGTGAACACCATATATTTT. The rearrangement joins TRBV5-4 to TRBJ1-3, with TRBD1 identical over 7 bases. CDR1 and CDR2 (germline): SGHNT, YYREEE (reference sequence). V shed 3 bases, J shed 7 bases, and the junction held 10 bases outside the gene matches. The CDR3 is 15 residues long.

V usage is TRBV7-9 and J usage is TRBJ2-5, with 12 bases fitting TRBD2. Germline CDR1 is SEHNR and CDR2 is FQNEAQ (reference sequence). After removal of 2 bases from V and 4 bases from J, the junction contained 5 bases not matched to a gene. The CDR3 length is 16 residues. CDR3 protein: CASSLWLAGGPETQYF. Written as DNA, the CDR3 is TGTGCCAGCAGCTTATGGCTAGCGGGAGGGCCAGAGACCCAGTACTTC.

The V call is TRBV29-1, the J call TRBJ2-1; TRBD2 matches at 7 bases. From germline, CDR1 is SQVTM and CDR2 ANQGSEA. This CDR3 has 20 amino acids. J lost 0 bases, V lost 0 bases, and 17 bases had no gene match. In DNA form, the CDR3 reads TGCAGCGTTGAAGATCCTCTGATAGTTCCGAGCGGGACCTCCTACAATGAGCAGTTCTTC. Its protein is CSVEDPLIVPSGTSYNEQFF.

The rearrangement links TRBV15 to TRBJ2-6, with D possibly matching TRBD1 (6 bases). Germline V lookup: CDR1 LNHNV, CDR2 YYDKDF (reference sequence). The CDR3 is made up of 14 amino acids. V lost 6 bases to trimming and J lost 5 bases, with 11 bases between them. The CDR3 DNA sequence: TGTGCCACCAGTACAGGGTCCCGGGCCAACGTCCTGACTTTC. Translating it yields CATSTGSRANVLTF.

CDR3 residues: CSVLTVVSTDTQYF. The CDR3, as DNA: TGCAGCGTTTTAACAGTCGTCTCTACAGATACGCAGTATTTT. V usage is TRBV29-1 and J usage is TRBJ2-3, with D hard to call. Looked up from germline, CDR1 is SQVTM and CDR2 is ANQGSEA. The length of the CDR3 is 14 residues. Between the trimmed V and J ends, which lost 5 bases and 3 bases, there was a span of 15 bases.

The chain uses TRBV27 and TRBJ2-4, with 7 nucleotides matching TRBD2. CDR1 MNHEY and CDR2 SMNVEV come from the germline V gene (reference sequence). This CDR3 comprises 13 residues. Trimming cost V 5 bases and J 9 bases; bases outside gene matches: 7. The CDR3: CASSPPGGGIQYF. The CDR3 region has the DNA TGTGCCAGCAGTCCCCCGGGGGGAGGCATTCAGTACTTC.

The chain links TRBV27 to TRBJ1-5; D uncertain. Deletions cut 2 bases from V and 4 bases from J, with 6 bases between. The CDR3 runs to 13 residues. Germline V CDR1 and CDR2: MNHEY, SMNVEV (reference sequence). The CDR3 reads CASSLNRNQPQHF. The CDR3 DNA reads as TGTGCCAGCAGTTTAAACAGAAATCAGCCCCAGCATTTT.

DNA for the CDR3: TGTGCCAGCAGCCAATGGGCTAGCGGGAGTAGCACCGGGGAGCTGTTTTTT. Protein product: CASSQWASGSSTGELFF. The V gene is TRBV4-2, the J gene TRBJ2-2, with 10 bases aligning to TRBD2. The germline V gene has CDR1 LGHNA and CDR2 YNFKEQ. This CDR3 comprises 17 residues. Trimming cost V 2 bases and J 4 bases; bases outside gene matches: 7.

As DNA, the CDR3 is TGCAGCGTTGAAGATCCTGACGGGAGAATCAATGAGCAGTTCTTC. It specifies CSVEDPDGRINEQFF. The gene calls are TRBV29-1 and TRBJ2-1, with TRBD2 as a possible D gene (6 bases). Germline values: CDR1 SQVTM, CDR2 ANQGSEA. The CDR3 loop spans 15 amino acids. V dropped 0 bases and J dropped 6 bases, with 15 bases sitting between them.

The chain carries TRBV11-2 and TRBJ2-3, with 8 bases that match TRBD1. CDR1 SGHAT and CDR2 FQNNGV come from the germline V gene. The trim removed 4 bases at V and 4 bases at J, leaving 13 bases unmatched. The CDR3 consists of 17 residues. CDR3 sequence (DNA): TGTGCCAGCAGCTCAAGCTTAAGAAAGACAGGGGCAGATACGCAGTATTTT. Amino acid sequence: CASSSSLRKTGADTQYF.

The chain has TRBV28 and TRBJ2-3; possible D gene TRBD1, 5 bases. V was clipped by 6 bases and J by 4 bases, with 17 bases between them. The CDR3 contains 15 residues. Germline CDR1 reads MDHEN; CDR2 reads SYDVKM. The CDR3 coding sequence is TGTGCCAGCAGCCGACCAGGGATGACCGCAGATACGCAGTATTTT. This sequence encodes CASSRPGMTADTQYF.

The J gene is TRBJ2-5, the V gene TRBV7-3; the D gene is possibly TRBD1 (7 bases). V dropped 4 bases and J dropped 5 bases, with 14 bases sitting between them. The CDR3 loop spans 14 amino acids. Germline V gives CDR1 SGHTA, CDR2 FQGTGA. CDR3 residues: CASSYGRGEETQYF. The CDR3 DNA sequence: TGTGCCAGCAGCTACGGCAGGGGGGAGGAGACCCAGTACTTC.

The J gene is TRBJ2-1, the V gene TRBV15; TRBD1 is a possible D gene (6 bases). CDR1 is LNHNV, CDR2 YYDKDF, per germline (reference sequence). The CDR3 is 16 amino acids. Trimming took 1 base from V and 8 from J, leaving 18 bases between them. DNA of the CDR3: TGTGCCACCAGCAGAGGAGCCGGGACAAAGGGGCATGAGCAGTTCTTC. Translation: CATSRGAGTKGHEQFF.